Each of the 12 T cell receptor beta chains below was sequenced from the same sample in a study of blood T cell repertoires in COVID-19. Clones were read by immunoSEQ multiplex PCR, and TCRdb kept only the in-frame ones, dropping some. This table holds roughly 67,000 clones, roughly 90% found once. Sequencing used peripheral blood. The receptors stem from a man between 45 and 60 years old with active COVID-19.

The chain employs TRBV6-5 and TRBJ2-5; D unresolved. The CDR3 is made up of 13 amino acids. CDR1 and CDR2 (germline): MNHEY, SVGAGI. Trimming pared 4 bases from V and 1 base from J, leaving 7 bases between. The CDR3 sequence is CASSLQPQETQYF. The DNA of the CDR3 is TGTGCCAGCAGTTTACAGCCCCAAGAGACCCAGTACTTC.

The chain joins TRBV27 to TRBJ1-1; D is perhaps TRBD1 (6 bases). CDR1 and CDR2 from the germline V gene are MNHEY and SMNVEV (reference sequence). The CDR3 length is 16 residues. V was shortened by 5 bases and J by 5 bases, with 21 bases between the two germline ends. The CDR3 is CASSPQYRVAWTEAFF. CDR3 in DNA: TGTGCCAGCAGTCCGCAATACAGGGTTGCGTGGACTGAAGCTTTCTTT.

This clone came up once. The chain has TRBV2 and TRBJ2-5; 10 nucleotides agree with TRBD2. Germline loops: CDR1 SNHLY, CDR2 FYNNEI. With V trimmed by 7 bases and J by 1 base, 6 bases remained unmatched. CDR3 size: 15 residues. The CDR3 DNA sequence: TGTGCCAGCACAGCTAGCGGGAGTTTCCAAGAGACCCAGTACTTC. It is translated as CASTASGSFQETQYF.

J is TRBJ2-2 and V is TRBV28; no definite D call. The germline gives CDR1 MDHEN, CDR2 SYDVKM. The CDR3 loop spans 14 amino acids. Trimming took off 2 bases at V and 7 bases at J, with 11 bases between the two ends. The CDR3, as DNA: TGTGCCAGCAGTTTAAGTGTTCGGGTCGGGGAGCTGTTTTTT. Residues: CASSLSVRVGELFF.

This sequence joins TRBV4-3 and TRBJ2-3, with 10 bases identical to TRBD2. CDR1 and CDR2 from the germline V gene are LGHNA and YSLEER. Unmatched junction bases numbered 11, after V lost 0 bases and J lost 2 bases. The CDR3 spans 19 residues. DNA for the CDR3: TGCGCCAGCAGCCAAGATGCGGCTAGCGGGAGCACCTTCACAGATACGCAGTATTTT. Amino acid sequence: CASSQDAASGSTFTDTQYF.

The chain couples TRBV11-3 to TRBJ2-1, with 12 bases matching TRBD2. With 1 base clipped from V and 6 bases from J, the junction kept 1 base outside the gene matches. There are 15 residues in the CDR3. The germline V gene encodes CDR1 SGHNT and CDR2 YENEEA. This chain's CDR3 is CASSLGLAGVNEQFF. CDR3 nucleotides: TGTGCCAGCAGCTTAGGACTAGCGGGAGTCAATGAGCAGTTCTTC.

This chain joins TRBV5-6 and TRBJ1-6; TRBD1 agrees at 11 bases. The J segment lost 5 bases and the V segment lost 4 bases, leaving 5 bases of the junction unmatched. Germline CDR1 and CDR2: SGHDT and YYEEEE. The CDR3 sequence is 16 residues long. The CDR3 reads CASSRDRGNNNSPLHF. The CDR3 bases are TGTGCCAGCAGCAGGGACAGGGGGAATAATAATTCACCCCTCCACTTT.

The chain employs TRBV19 and TRBJ1-2; D not certain. Germline CDR1 LNHDA, CDR2 SQIVND (reference sequence). Trimming pared 11 bases from V and 0 bases from J, leaving 10 bases between. The CDR3 extends over 12 amino acids. CDR3 in amino acids: CAAEKANYGYTF. CDR3 DNA sequence: TGTGCCGCCGAGAAAGCTAACTATGGCTACACCTTC.

In DNA, the CDR3 is TGTGCCAGCAGCTACCCAGGTGCCATGAACACTGAAGCTTTCTTT. This translates into CASSYPGAMNTEAFF. The chain joins TRBV7-9 to TRBJ1-1, with unresolved D. Trimming shortened V by 4 bases and J by 0 bases, and 12 bases separated the two germline ends. The CDR3 is 15 amino acids. The germline CDR1 and CDR2 sequences are SEHNR and FQNEAQ (reference sequence). The full variable domain, rest sourced from reference TRBV7-9 and TRBJ1-1, is DTGVSQNPRHKITKRGQNVTFRCDPISEHNRLYWYRQTLGQGPEFLTYFQNEAQLEKSRLLSDRFSAERPKGSFSTLEIQRTEQGDSAMYLCASSYPGAMNTEAFFGQGTRLTVV.

V and J are TRBV28 and TRBJ2-7; possibly TRBD2 for D (7 bases). CDR1 and CDR2 (germline): MDHEN, SYDVKM. With 3 bases removed from V and 5 bases from J, the gap between germline ends came to 14 bases. CDR3 length equals 14 residues. The CDR3: CASSLRTGRDEQYF. In DNA form, the CDR3 reads TGTGCCAGCAGTTTGAGAACAGGGAGGGACGAGCAGTACTTC.

This clone has a single count. This chain uses TRBV4-2 with TRBJ2-2, with TRBD2 identical over 10 bases. CDR1 LGHNA and CDR2 YNFKEQ come from the germline V gene. The CDR3 consists of 15 residues. After removal of 1 base from V and 5 bases from J, the junction contained 1 base not matched to a gene. CDR3 coding DNA: TGTGCCAGCAGCCAAGTTAGCGGGGGGACCGGGGAGCTGTTTTTT. Its translation is CASSQVSGGTGELFF.

J is TRBJ1-1 and V is TRBV7-2; no reliable D call. The germline V gene encodes CDR1 SGHTA and CDR2 FQGNSA. V lost 4 bases and J 1 base, leaving 10 bases between the germline ends. This CDR3 spans 14 amino acids. The CDR3 bases are TGTGCCAGCAGCTCCCCGGGGAGGAACACTGAAGCTTTCTTT. The encoded protein is CASSSPGRNTEAFF.